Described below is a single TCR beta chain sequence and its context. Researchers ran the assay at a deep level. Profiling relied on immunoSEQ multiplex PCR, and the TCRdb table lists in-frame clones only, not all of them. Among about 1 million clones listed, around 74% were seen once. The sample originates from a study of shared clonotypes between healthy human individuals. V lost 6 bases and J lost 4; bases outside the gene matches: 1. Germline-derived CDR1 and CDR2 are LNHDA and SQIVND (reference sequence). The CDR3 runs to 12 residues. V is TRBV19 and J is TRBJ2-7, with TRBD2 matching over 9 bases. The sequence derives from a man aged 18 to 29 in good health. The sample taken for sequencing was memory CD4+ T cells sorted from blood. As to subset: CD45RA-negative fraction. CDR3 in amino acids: CASRTSGYEQYF. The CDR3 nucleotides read TGTGCCAGTAGGACTAGCGGTTACGAGCAGTACTTC.